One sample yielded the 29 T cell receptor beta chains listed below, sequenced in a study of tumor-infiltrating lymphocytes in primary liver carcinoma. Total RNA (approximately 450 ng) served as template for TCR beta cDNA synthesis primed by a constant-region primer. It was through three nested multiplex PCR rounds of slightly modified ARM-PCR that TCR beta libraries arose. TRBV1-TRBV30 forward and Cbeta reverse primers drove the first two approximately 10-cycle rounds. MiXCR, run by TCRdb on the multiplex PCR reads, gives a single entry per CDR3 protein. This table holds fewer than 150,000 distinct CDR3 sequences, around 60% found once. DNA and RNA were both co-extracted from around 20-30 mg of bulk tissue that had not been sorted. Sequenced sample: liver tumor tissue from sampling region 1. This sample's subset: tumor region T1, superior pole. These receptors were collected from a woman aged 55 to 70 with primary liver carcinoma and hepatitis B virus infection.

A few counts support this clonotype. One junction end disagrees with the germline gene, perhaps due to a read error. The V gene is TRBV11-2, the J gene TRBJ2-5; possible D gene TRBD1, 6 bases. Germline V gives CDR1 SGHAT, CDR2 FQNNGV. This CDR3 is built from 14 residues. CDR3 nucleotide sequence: TGTGTCAGCAGCTTAGCAGGGGAAGGAGAGACCCAGTACTTC. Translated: CVSSLAGEGETQYF.

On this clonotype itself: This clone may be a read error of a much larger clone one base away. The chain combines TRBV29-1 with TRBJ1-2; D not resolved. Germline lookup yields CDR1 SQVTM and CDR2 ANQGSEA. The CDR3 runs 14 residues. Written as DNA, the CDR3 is TGCAGCTTTGATATCGGGGTCCGAGGCTATGGCTACACCTTC. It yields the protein CSFDIGVRGYGYTF.

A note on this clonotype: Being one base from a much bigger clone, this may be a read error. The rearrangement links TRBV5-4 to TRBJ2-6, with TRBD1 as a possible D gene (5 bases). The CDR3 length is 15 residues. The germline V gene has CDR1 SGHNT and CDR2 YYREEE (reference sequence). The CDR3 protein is CASSLSVSGANILTF. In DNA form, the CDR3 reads TGTGCCAGCAGCTTATCGGTTTCTGGGGCCAACATCCTGACTTTC.

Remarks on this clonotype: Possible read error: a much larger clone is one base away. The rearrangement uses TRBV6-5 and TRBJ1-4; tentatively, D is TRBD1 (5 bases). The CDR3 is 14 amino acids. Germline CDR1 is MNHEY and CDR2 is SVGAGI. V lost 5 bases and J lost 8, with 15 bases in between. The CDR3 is CASSRQWAREKLFF. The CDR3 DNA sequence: TGTGCCAGCAGTAGACAGTGGGCGAGAGAAAAACTGTTTTTT.

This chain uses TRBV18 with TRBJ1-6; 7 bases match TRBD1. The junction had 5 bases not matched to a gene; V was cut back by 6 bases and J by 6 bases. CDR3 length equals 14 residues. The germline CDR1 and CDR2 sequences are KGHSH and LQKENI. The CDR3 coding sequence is TGTGCCAGCTCGCTACAGGGGCCTAATTCACCCCTCCACTTT. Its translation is CASSLQGPNSPLHF. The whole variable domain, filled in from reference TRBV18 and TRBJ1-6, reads NAGVMQNPRHLVRRRGQEARLRCSPMKGHSHVYWYRQLPEEGLKFMVYLQKENIIDESGMPKERFSAEFPKEGPSILRIQQVVRGDSAAYFCASSLQGPNSPLHFGNGTRLTVT.

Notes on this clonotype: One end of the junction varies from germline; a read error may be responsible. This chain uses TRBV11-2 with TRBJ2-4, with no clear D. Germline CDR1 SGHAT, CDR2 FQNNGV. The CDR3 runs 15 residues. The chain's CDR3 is CASSRSCGRENIRYF. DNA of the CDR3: TGTGCCAGCAGCAGGTCATGCGGCAGAGAAAACATTCGGTACTTC.

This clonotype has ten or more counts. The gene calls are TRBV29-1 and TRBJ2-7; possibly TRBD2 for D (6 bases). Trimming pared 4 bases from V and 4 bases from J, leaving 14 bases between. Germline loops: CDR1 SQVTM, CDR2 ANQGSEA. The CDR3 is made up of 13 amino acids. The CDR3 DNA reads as TGCAGCGTTGTGTCGTCAGGGAGGTACGAGCAGTACTTC. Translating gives CSVVSSGRYEQYF.

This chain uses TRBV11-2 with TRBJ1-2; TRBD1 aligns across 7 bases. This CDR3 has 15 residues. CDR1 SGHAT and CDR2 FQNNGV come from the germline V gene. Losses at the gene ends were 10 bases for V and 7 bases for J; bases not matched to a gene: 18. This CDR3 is CANSLEGASGGGYTF. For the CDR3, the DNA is TGTGCCAATAGCTTAGAGGGGGCCAGTGGTGGTGGCTACACCTTC.

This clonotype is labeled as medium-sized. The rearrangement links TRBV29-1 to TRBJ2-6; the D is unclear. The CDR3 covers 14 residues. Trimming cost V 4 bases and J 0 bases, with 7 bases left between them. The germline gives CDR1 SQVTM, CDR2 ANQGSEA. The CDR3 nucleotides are TGCAGCGTTGGCGGATCCTCTGGGGCCAACGTCCTGACTTTC. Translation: CSVGGSSGANVLTF. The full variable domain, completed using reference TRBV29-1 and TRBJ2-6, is SAVISQKPSRDICQRGTSLTIQCQVDSQVTMMFWYRQQPGQSLTLIATANQGSEATYESGFVIDKFPISRPNLTFSTLTVSNMSPEDSSIYLCSVGGSSGANVLTFGAGSRLTVL.

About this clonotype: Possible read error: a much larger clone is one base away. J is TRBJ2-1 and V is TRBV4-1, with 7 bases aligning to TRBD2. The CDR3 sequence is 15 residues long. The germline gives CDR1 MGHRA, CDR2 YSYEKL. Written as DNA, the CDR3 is TGCGCCAGCAGCCAAGCGGGAGGTAACTACAATGAGCTGTTCTTC. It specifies CASSQAGGNYNELFF.

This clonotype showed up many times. In DNA, the CDR3 is TGTGCCACCCTTAGACAGGGTAATGAAAAACTGTTTTTT. It specifies CATLRQGNEKLFF. The gene calls are TRBV28 and TRBJ1-4; 7 positions match TRBD1. Germline lookup yields CDR1 MDHEN and CDR2 SYDVKM. V was pared by 10 bases and J by 4 bases, with 6 bases of the junction left unmatched. The CDR3 consists of 13 residues.

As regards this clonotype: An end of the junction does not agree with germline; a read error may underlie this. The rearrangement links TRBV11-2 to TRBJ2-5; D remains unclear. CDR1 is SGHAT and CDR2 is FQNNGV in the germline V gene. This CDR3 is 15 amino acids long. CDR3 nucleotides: TGTGCCAGAAGCTTTGTGTCTAGATCCGCAGAGACCCAGTACTTC. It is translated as CARSFVSRSAETQYF. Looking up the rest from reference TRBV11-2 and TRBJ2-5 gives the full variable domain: EAGVAQSPRYKIIEKRQSVAFWCNPISGHATLYWYQQILGQGPKLLIQFQNNGVVDDSQLPKDRFSAERLKGVDSTLKIQPAKLEDSAVYLCARSFVSRSAETQYFGPGTRLLVL.

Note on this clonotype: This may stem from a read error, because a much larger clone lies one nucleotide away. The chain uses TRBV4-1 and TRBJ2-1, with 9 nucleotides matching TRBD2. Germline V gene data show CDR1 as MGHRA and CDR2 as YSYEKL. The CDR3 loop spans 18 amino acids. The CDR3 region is CASSPTNLAGAENNGQFF. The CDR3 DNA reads TGCGCCAGCAGCCCGACCAATTTAGCGGGAGCCGAAAACAATGGGCAGTTCTTC.

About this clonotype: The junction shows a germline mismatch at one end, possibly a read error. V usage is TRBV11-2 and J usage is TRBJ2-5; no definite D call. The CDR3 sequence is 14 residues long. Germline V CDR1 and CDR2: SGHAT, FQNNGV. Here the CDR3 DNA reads TGTGCCAGCAGGGGCCTCACATACCAAGAGACCCGGTACTTC. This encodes CASRGLTYQETRYF.

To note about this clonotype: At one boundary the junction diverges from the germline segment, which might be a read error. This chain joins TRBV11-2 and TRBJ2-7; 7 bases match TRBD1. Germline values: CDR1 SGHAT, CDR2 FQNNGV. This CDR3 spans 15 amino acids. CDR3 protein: CANGASGTVSYGQYF. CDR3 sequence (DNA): TGTGCCAACGGCGCGAGTGGGACAGTAAGCTACGGGCAGTACTTC.

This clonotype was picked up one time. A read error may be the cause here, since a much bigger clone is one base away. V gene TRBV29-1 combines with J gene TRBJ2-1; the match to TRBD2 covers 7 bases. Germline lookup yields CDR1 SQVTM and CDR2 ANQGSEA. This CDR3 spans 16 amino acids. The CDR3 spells CTIVDPAGANYNEQFF. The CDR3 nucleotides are TGCACCATCGTTGACCCGGCGGGAGCGAACTACAATGAGCAGTTCTTC.

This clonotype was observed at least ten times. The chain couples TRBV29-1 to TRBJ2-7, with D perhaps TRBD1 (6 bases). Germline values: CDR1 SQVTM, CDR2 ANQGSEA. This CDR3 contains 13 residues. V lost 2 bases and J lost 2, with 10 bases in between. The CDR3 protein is CSVETGQPYEQYF. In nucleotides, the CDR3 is TGCAGCGTTGAAACAGGACAGCCCTACGAGCAGTACTTC.

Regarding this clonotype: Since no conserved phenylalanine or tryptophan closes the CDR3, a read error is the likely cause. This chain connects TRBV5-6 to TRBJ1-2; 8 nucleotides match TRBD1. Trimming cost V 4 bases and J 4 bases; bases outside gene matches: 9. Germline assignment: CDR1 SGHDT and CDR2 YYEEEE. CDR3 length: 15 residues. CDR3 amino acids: CASSPRRGQGYGYTL. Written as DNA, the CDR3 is TGTGCCAGCAGCCCCCGCAGGGGGCAGGGCTATGGCTACACCTTA.

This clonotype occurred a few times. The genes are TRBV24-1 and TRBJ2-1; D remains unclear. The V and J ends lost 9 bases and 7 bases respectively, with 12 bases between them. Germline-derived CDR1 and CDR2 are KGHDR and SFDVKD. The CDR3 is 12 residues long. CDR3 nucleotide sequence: TGTGCCACCCAAAGTCCCTTAAATGAGCAGTTCTTC. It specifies CATQSPLNEQFF.

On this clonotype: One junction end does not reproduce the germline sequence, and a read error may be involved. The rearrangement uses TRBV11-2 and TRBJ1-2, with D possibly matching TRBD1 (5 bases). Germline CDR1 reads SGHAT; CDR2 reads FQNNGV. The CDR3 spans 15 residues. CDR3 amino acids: CDSSNWGEGNYGYTF. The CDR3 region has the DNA TGTGACAGCAGCAATTGGGGCGAGGGGAACTATGGCTACACCTTC.

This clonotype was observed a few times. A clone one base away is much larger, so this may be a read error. The CDR3 reads CASSQRAGVVTEAFF. The CDR3 DNA follows: TGTGCCAGCAGCCAAAGGGCAGGGGTCGTCACTGAAGCTTTCTTT. This chain connects TRBV4-2 to TRBJ1-1, with D tentatively TRBD1 (6 bases). CDR1 LGHNA and CDR2 YNFKEQ come from the germline V gene. The CDR3 spans 15 residues. V lost 2 bases and J 4 bases, leaving 14 bases between the germline ends.

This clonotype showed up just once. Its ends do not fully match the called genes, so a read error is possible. The CDR3 reads CASSLGLGEWGVDEQFF. The CDR3 coding sequence is TGTGCTAGCAGTTTAGGTCTGGGGGAGTGGGGTGTCGATGAGCAGTTCTTC. This chain connects TRBV11-3 to TRBJ2-1, with D perhaps matching TRBD1 or TRBD2 (5 bases each). This CDR3 is 17 amino acids long. Germline CDR1 SGHNT, CDR2 YENEEA.

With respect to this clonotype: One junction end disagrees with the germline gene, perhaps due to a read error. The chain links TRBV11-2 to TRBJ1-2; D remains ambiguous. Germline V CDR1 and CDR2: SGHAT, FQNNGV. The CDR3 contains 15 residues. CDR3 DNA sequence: TGTGCCGGCAGCGTGTATCGGACCCCTGACTATGGCTATACCTTC. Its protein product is CAGSVYRTPDYGYTF.

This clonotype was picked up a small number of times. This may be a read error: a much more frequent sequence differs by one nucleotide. The CDR3 DNA reads as TGCGCCAGCAGTGAGACGTCCGGGCGATACAATGAGCAGTTATTC. Protein product: CASSETSGRYNEQLF. The rearrangement uses TRBV10-1 and TRBJ2-1; D is ambiguous. Germline CDR1 and CDR2: WNHNN and SYGVQD (reference sequence). The CDR3 sequence is 15 residues long.

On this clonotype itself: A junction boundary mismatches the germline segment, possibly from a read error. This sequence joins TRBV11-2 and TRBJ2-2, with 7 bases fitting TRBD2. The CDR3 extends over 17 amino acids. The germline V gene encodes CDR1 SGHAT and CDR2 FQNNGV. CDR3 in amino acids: CTSSFPGASGTTGELFF. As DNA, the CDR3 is TGTACCAGCAGCTTCCCCGGGGCTAGCGGAACCACCGGGGAGCTGTTTTTT.

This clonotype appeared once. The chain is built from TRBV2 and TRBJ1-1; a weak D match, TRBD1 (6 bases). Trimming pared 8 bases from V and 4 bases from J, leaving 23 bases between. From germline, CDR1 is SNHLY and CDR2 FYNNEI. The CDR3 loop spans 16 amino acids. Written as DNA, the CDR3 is TGTGCCAGCGGAAGACTGGGGGCGGACAGTGGCACTGAAGCTTTCTTT. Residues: CASGRLGADSGTEAFF.

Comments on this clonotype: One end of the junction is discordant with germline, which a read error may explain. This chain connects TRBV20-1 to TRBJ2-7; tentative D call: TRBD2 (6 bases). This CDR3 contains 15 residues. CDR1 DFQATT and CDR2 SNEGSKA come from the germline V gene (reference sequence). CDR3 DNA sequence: TGCAGTGCTAGAGATTATCGGGGAGGAAGCTACGAGCAGTGCTTC. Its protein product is CSARDYRGGSYEQCF.

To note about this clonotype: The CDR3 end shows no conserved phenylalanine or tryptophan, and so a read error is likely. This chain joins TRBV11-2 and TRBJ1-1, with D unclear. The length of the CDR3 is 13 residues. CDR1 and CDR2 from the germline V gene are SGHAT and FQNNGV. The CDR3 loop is CASSLEAATEAFI. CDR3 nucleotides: TGTGCCAGCAGCTTAGAGGCAGCGACTGAGGCTTTCATT.

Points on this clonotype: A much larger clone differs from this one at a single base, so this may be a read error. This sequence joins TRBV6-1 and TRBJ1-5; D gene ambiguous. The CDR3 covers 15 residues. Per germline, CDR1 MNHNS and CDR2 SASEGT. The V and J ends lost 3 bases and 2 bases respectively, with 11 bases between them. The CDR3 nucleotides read TGTGCCAGCAGTGATGACGGAGGAGGCAATCAGCCCCAGCATTTT. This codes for CASSDDGGGNQPQHF.